The text below deals with one T cell receptor (beta chain). What it binds is not known. This sample stems from a study of cytomegalovirus exposure and HLA in healthy donors. CDR1 MNHNS and CDR2 SASEGT come from the germline V gene. The CDR3 sequence is 14 residues long. The junction had 9 bases not matched to a gene; V was cut back by 4 bases and J by 6 bases. The PCR made use of 60 Vbeta and 13 Jbeta primers. Sequencing was performed with immunoSEQ multiplex PCR; in TCRdb, only in-frame clones are kept and a portion is missing. The sample totals 60,000 to 80,000 clones. Though probably carrying unrecorded immune exposures, donors were nominally healthy at sampling. Overall study findings and caveats: Links to common viral pathogens appeared, in a later analysis, for several of the most significant clusters.

The clonotype originates from a man between 35 and 55 years old in good health and CMV-seronegative. The sequenced sample was PBMCs. The V and J genes are TRBV6-1 and TRBJ2-7; 7 bases align to TRBD1. The CDR3 region has the DNA TGTGCCAGCAGTGTCCAAGACAGGGAGCTCGAGCAGTACTTC. Residues: CASSVQDRELEQYF.